This T cell receptor (beta chain) is drawn from a study of blood T cell repertoires in COVID-19. Study information: The origin of the acute and convalescent COVID-19 samples was the United States, Italy and Spain. Sources were T cells, B-cell-depleted T cells, or PBMCs; the material itself was cDNA or gDNA.

Looked up from germline, CDR1 is SGHRS and CDR2 is YFSETQ. Trimming took 0 bases from V and 6 from J; bases not matched to a gene: 9. The CDR3 extends over 16 amino acids. Source study methods: Reference gene primer amplification in the assay estimated nucleated cell counts. Assay: immunoSEQ multiplex PCR; the TCRdb copy retains only in-frame clones and omits some. From that table come the V and J calls and clone size; the DNA was used to work out D and trimming. The top ten hold 2.5% to 3% of the sample, which has fewer than 400,000 clones, around four fifths seen once. The chain recombines TRBV5-1 with TRBJ2-3, with 8 bases aligning to TRBD2. Sequenced material: peripheral blood. The TCR originated in a man aged 25 to 40 with active or convalescent COVID-19. CDR3 bases: TGCGCCAGCAGCTTGGCCTACGGACTAGCATTCGATACGCAGTATTTT. The encoded protein is CASSLAYGLAFDTQYF.